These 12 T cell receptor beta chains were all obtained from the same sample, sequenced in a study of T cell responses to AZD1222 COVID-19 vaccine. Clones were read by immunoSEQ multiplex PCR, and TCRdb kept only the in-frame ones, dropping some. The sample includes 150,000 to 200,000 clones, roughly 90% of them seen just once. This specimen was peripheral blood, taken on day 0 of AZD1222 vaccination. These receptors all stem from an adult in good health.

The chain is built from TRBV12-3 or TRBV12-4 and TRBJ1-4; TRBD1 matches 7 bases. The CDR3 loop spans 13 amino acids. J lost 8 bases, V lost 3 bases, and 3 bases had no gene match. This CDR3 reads CASSFQGEEKLFF. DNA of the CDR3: TGTGCCAGCAGTTTTCAGGGGGAAGAAAAACTGTTTTTT.

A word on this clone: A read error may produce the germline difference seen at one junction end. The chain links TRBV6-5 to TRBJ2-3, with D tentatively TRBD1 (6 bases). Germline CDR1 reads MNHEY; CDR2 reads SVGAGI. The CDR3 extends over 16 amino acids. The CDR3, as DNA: TGTGCCAGCAGTTTTGGGACACCGGATCCCACAAATACGCAGTATTTT. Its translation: CASSFGTPDPTNTQYF.

The CDR3 region has the DNA TGTGCCAGCAGCCTCAGACTAGCGGGAGGAGTTTCCCCCAGCGAGCAGTACTTC. Its translation is CASSLRLAGGVSPSEQYF. The genes are TRBV7-2 and TRBJ2-7, with 13 bases fitting TRBD2. The CDR3 runs to 18 residues. V shed 5 bases, J shed 6 bases, and the junction held 16 bases outside the gene matches. CDR1 and CDR2 from the germline V gene are SGHTA and FQGNSA.

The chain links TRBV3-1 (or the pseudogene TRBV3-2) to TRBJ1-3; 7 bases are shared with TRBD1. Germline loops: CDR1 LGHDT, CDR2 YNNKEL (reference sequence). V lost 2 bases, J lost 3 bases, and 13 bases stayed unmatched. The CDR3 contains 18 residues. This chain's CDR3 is CASSQHNRPGGGGNTIYF. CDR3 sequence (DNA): TGTGCCAGCAGCCAACACAACCGGCCAGGGGGTGGTGGAAACACCATATATTTT.

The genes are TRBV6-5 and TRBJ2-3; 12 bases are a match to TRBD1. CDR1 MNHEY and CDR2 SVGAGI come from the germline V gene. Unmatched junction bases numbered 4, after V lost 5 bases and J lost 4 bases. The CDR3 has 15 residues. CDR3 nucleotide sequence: TGTGCCAGCAGTACGGGACAGGGGGCCCCAGATACGCAGTATTTT. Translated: CASSTGQGAPDTQYF.

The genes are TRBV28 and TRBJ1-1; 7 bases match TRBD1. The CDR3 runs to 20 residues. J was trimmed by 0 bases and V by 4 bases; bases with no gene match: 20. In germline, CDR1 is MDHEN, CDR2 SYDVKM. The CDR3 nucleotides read TGTGCCAGCAGTTACCTACCAGGGGGGGCGCGACTTCCAATGAACACTGAAGCTTTCTTT. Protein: CASSYLPGGARLPMNTEAFF.

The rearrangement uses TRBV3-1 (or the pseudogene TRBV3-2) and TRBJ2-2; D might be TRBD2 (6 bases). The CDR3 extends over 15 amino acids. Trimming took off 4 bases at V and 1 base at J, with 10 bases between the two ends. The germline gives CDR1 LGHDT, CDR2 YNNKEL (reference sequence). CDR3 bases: TGTGCCAGCAGCCCATTAGCGGAGAACACCGGGGAGCTGTTTTTT. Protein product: CASSPLAENTGELFF.

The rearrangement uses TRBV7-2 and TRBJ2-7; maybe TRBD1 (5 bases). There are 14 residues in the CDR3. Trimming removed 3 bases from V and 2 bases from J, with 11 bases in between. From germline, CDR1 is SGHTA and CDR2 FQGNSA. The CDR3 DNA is TGTGCCAGCAGCTTCTATGGACACGCCTACGAGCAGTACTTC. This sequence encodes CASSFYGHAYEQYF. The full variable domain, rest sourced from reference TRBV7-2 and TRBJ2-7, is GAGVSQSPSNKVTEKGKDVELRCDPISGHTALYWYRQSLGQGLEFLIYFQGNSAPDKSGLPSDRFSAERTGGSVSTLTIQRTQQEDSAVYLCASSFYGHAYEQYFGPGTRLTVT.

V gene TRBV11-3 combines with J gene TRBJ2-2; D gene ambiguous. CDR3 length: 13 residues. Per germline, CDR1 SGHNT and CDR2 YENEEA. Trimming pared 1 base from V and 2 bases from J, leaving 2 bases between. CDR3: CASSLANTGELFF. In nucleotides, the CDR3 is TGTGCCAGCAGCTTAGCAAACACCGGGGAGCTGTTTTTT.

The CDR3 loop reads CASSFGQGVNSPLHF. CDR3 DNA: TGTGCCAGCAGTTTCGGACAGGGGGTTAATTCACCCCTCCACTTT. The chain uses TRBV27 and TRBJ1-6; 10 positions match TRBD1. Germline V gene lookup returns CDR1 MNHEY and CDR2 SMNVEV (reference sequence). The V and J ends lost 3 bases and 6 bases, in that order; junction bases with no gene match: 2. This CDR3 has 15 amino acids.

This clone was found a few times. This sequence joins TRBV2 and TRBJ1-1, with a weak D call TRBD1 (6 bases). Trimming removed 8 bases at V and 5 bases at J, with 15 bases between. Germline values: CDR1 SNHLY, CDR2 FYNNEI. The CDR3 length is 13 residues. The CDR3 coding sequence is TGTGCCAGCGGGGGGCAGCTCGGGACTGAAGCTTTCTTT. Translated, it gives CASGGQLGTEAFF.

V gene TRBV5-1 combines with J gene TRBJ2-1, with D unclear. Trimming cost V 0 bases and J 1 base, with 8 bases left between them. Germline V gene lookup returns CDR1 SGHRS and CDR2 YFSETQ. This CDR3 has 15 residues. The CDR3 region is CASSLVLESYNEQFF. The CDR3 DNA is TGCGCCAGCAGCTTGGTTTTGGAATCCTACAATGAGCAGTTCTTC.